This T cell receptor beta chain is from a study of cytomegalovirus exposure and HLA in healthy donors. The study, taken as a whole, reports: In a later analysis, around 18,000 TCR beta sequences were associated with HLA alleles at 0.05 false discovery rate. As confirmed in vitro, a few CMV-associated chains were specific for CMV antigens.

Vbeta (60) and Jbeta (13) primers were used in the PCR. Only in-frame clones appear in the TCRdb table, and some are missing; sequencing was by immunoSEQ multiplex PCR. The sample comprises 120,000 or so clones, 77% of which are singletons, and almost 5% rests with the top ten. The CDR3 sequence is 13 residues long. Germline V lookup: CDR1 SGDLS, CDR2 YYNGEE. Trimming took off 6 bases at V and 5 bases at J, with 14 bases between the two ends. For this clone: The antigen is not known.

The sequenced sample was PBMCs. The source of this sequence is a man aged 50 to 60 in good health and CMV-seropositive. The V gene is TRBV9, the J gene TRBJ2-5; unclear D gene. CDR3 amino acids: CASITKSRETQYF. CDR3 nucleotide sequence: TGTGCCAGCATTACCAAGAGTCGGGAGACCCAGTACTTC. Using reference TRBV9 and TRBJ2-5 for the parts outside the CDR3, the full variable domain is DSGVTQTPKHLITATGQRVTLRCSPRSGDLSVYWYQQSLDQGLQFLIQYYNGEERAKGNILERFSAQQFPDLHSELNLSSLELGDSALYFCASITKSRETQYFGPGTRLLVL.